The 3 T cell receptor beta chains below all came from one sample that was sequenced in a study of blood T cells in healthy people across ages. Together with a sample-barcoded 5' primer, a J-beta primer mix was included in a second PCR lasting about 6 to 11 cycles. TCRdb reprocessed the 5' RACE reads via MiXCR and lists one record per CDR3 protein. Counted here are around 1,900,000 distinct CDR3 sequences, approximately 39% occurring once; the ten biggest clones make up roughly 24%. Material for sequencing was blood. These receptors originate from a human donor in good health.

CDR3 loop: CASSPGQDRGYTF. The CDR3 DNA sequence: TGCGCCAGCAGCCCCGGGCAGGATCGAGGCTACACCTTC. The rearrangement links TRBV5-1 to TRBJ1-2; D not certain. V was shortened by 4 bases and J by 8 bases, with 15 bases between the two germline ends. Germline V gives CDR1 SGHRS, CDR2 YFSETQ. CDR3 length: 13 amino acids.

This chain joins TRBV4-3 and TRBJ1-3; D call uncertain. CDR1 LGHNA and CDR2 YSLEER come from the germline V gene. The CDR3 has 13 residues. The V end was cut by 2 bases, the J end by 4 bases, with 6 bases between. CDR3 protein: CASSQKVGNTIYF. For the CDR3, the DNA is TGCGCCAGCAGCCAAAAAGTAGGAAACACCATATATTTT.

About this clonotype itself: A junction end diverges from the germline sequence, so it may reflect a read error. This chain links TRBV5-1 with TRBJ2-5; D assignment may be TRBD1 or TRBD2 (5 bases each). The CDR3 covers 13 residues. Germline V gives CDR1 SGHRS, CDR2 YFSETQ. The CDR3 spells CASSLGTSETRYF. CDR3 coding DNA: TGCGCCAGCAGCCTTGGGACCTCAGAGACCCGGTACTTC.